This T cell receptor beta chain is drawn from a study of T cells in narcolepsy. Trimming stripped 0 bases from V and 3 bases from J, with 12 bases between. Germline loops: CDR1 SGHRS, CDR2 YFSETQ. The CDR3 is 15 residues long. The repertoire was sequenced with immunoSEQ multiplex PCR; TCRdb's copy has only in-frame clones and lacks some. The sample lists 30,000 to 40,000 clones, around 86% occurring once. This clone came up a few times. The chain carries TRBV5-1 and TRBJ2-5, with D possibly TRBD1 on 6 matching bases. The specimen was CD45RA- memory CD4+ T cells from PBMCs. This receptor was taken from a human donor with narcolepsy. The CDR3: CASSLAPGQKETQYF. CDR3 sequence (DNA): TGCGCCAGCAGCTTGGCTCCGGGACAAAAAGAGACCCAGTACTTC.